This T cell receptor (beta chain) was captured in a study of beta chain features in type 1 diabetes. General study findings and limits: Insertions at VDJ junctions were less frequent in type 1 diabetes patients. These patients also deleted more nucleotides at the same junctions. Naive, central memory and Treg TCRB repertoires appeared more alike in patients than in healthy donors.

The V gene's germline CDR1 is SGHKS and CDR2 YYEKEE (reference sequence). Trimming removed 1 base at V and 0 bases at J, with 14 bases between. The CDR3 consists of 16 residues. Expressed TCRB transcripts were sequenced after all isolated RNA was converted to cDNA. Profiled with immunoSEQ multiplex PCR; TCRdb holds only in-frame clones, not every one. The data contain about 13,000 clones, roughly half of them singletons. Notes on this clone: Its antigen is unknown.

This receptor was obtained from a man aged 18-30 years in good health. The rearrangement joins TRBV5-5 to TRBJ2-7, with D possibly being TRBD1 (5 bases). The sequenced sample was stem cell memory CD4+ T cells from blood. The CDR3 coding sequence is TGTGCCAGCAGCTTGAAGTTATCAGGGATCTCCTACGAGCAGTACTTC. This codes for CASSLKLSGISYEQYF.